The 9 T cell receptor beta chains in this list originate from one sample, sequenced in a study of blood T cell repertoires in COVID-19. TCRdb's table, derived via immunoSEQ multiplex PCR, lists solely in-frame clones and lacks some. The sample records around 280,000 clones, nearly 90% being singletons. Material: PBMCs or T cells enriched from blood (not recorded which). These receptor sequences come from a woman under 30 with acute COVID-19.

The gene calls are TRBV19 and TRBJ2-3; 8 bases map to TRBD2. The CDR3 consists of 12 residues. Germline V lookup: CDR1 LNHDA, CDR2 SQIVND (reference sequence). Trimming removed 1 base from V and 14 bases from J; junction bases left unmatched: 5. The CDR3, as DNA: TGTGCCAGTAGTATAGCGGGACTAGAACCGTATTTT. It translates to CASSIAGLEPYF. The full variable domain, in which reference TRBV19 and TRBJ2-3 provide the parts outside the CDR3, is DGGITQSPKYLFRKEGQNVTLSCEQNLNHDAMYWYRQDPGQGLRLIYYSQIVNDFQKGDIAEGYSVSREKKESFPLTVTSAQKNPTAFYLCASSIAGLEPYFGPGTRLTVL.

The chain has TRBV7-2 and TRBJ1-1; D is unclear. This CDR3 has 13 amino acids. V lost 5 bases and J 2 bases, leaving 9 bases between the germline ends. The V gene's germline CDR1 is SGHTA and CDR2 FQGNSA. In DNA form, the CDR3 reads TGTGCCAGCAGCCCCGGGTTAAACACTGAAGCTTTCTTT. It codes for CASSPGLNTEAFF.

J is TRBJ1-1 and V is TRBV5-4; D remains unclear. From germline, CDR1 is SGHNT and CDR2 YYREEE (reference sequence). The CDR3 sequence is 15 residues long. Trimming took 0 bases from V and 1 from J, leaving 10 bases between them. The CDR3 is CASSLDAGGNTEAFF. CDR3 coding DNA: TGTGCCAGCAGCTTGGATGCAGGTGGGAACACTGAAGCTTTCTTT.

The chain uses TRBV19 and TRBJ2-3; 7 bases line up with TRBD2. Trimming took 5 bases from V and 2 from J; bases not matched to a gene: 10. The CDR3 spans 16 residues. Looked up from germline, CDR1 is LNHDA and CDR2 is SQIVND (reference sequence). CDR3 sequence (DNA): TGTGCCAGTAGTCCGGGACTAACCCAGTACACAGATACGCAGTATTTT. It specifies CASSPGLTQYTDTQYF.

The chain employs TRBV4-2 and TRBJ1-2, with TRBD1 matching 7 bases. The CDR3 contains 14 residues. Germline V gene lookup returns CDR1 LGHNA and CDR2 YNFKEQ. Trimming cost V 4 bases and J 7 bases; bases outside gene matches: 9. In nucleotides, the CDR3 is TGTGCCAGCAGCCGTAGACAGGGAGGTCTTGGCTACACCTTC. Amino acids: CASSRRQGGLGYTF.

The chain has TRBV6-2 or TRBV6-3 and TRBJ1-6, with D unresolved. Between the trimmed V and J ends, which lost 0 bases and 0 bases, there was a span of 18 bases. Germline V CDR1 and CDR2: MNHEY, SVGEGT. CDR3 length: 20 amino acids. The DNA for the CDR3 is TGTGCCAGCAGTTACTCGTCAGGATCATCACCAAGCTCCTATAATTCACCCCTCCACTTT. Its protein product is CASSYSSGSSPSSYNSPLHF.

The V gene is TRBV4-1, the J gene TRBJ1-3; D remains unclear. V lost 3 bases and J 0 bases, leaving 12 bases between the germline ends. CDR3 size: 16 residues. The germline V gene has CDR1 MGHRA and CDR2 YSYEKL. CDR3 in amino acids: CASSQGAAYSGNTIYF. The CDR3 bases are TGCGCCAGCAGCCAGGGAGCGGCCTACTCTGGAAACACCATATATTTT.

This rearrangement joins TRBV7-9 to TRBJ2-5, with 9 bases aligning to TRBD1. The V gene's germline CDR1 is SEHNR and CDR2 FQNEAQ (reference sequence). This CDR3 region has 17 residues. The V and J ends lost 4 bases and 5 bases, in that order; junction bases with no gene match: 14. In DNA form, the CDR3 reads TGTGCCAGCAGCTCTACTCAGAACAGGGGGCGTGGGGAGACCCAGTACTTC. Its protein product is CASSSTQNRGRGETQYF.

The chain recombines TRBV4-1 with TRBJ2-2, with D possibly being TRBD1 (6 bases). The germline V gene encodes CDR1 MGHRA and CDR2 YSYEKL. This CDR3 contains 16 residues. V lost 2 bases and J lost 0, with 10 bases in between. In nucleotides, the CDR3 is TGCGCCAGCAGCCAAATTGGGGGCGCGAACACCGGGGAGCTGTTTTTT. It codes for CASSQIGGANTGELFF.